This T cell receptor (beta chain) was sequenced in a study of blood T cell repertoires in COVID-19. V lost 6 bases and J lost 5; bases outside the gene matches: 5. Germline values: CDR1 SGHTA, CDR2 FQGTGA. This CDR3 spans 14 amino acids. Profiled with immunoSEQ multiplex PCR; TCRdb holds only in-frame clones, not every one. The sample consists of roughly 52,000 clones, around 90% of them appearing once. This receptor was obtained from a man aged 35-49 years with COVID-19, enrolled during active disease. The rearrangement joins TRBV7-3 to TRBJ2-3; 10 bases are a match to TRBD1. The sequenced sample consisted of peripheral blood. The CDR3 DNA follows: TGTGCCAGCAGTTCAGGACAGGGGGGAGATACGCAGTATTTT. It is translated as CASSSGQGGDTQYF.